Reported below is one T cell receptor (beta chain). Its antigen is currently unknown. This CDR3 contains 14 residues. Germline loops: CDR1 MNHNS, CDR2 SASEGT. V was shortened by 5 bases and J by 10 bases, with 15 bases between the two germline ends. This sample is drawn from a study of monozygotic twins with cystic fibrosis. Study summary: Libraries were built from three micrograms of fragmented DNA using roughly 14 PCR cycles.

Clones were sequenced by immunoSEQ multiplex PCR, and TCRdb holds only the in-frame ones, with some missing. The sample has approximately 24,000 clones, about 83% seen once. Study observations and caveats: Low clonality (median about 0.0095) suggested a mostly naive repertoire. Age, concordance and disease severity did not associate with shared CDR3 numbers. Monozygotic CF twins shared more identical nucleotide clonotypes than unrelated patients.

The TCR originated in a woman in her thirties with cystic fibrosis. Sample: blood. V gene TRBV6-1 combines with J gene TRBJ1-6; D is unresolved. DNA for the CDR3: TGTGCCAGCAGTACTCAGGACGACCTATCACCCCTCCACTTT. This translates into CASSTQDDLSPLHF.